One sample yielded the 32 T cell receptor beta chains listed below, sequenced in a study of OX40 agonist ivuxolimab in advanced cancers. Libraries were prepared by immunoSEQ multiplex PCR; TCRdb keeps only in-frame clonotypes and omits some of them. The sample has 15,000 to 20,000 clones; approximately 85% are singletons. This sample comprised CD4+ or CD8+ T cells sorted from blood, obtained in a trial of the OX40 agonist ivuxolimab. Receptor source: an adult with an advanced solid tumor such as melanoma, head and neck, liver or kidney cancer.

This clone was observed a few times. As DNA, the CDR3 is TGTGCCAGCAGCTTAGCTTACTACGAGCAGTACTTC. Residues: CASSLAYYEQYF. The chain joins TRBV6-5 to TRBJ2-7; D uncertain. The V gene lost 6 bases and the J gene lost 3 bases, with 9 bases spanning the gap. Germline V CDR1 and CDR2: MNHEY, SVGAGI. The CDR3 extends over 12 amino acids.

CDR3 residues: CASSVASSGGRDTGELFF. CDR3 nucleotides: TGTGCCAGCAGCGTAGCCAGCAGCGGGGGACGGGACACCGGGGAGCTGTTTTTT. J is TRBJ2-2 and V is TRBV9; the match to TRBD2 covers 8 bases. The CDR3 covers 18 residues. Germline lookup yields CDR1 SGDLS and CDR2 YYNGEE. Unmatched junction bases numbered 10, after V lost 0 bases and J lost 3 bases.

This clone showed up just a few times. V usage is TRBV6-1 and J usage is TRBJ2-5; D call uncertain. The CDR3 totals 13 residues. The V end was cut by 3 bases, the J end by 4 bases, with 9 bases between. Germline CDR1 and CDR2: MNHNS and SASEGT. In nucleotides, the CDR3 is TGTGCCAGCAGTGATGGTCCGGCAGAGACCCAGTACTTC. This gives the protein CASSDGPAETQYF.

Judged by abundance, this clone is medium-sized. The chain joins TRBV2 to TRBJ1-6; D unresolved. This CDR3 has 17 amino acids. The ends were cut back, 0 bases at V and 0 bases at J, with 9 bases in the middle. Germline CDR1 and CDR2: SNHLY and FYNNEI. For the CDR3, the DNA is TGTGCCAGCAGTGAAGCGCAAACGAGCTCCTATAATTCACCCCTCCACTTT. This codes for CASSEAQTSSYNSPLHF.

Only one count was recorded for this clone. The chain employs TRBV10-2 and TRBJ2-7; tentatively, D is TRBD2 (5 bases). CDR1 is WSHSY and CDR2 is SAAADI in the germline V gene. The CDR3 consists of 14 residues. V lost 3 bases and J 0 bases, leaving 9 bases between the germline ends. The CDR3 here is CASSDSSFSYEQYF. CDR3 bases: TGCGCCAGCAGTGATTCTAGCTTCTCCTACGAGCAGTACTTC.

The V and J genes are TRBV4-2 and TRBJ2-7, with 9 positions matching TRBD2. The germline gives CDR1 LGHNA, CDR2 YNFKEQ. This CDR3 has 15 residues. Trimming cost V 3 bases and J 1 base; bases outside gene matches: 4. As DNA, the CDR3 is TGTGCCAGCAGCCAGCGGGAGGGCCCTTCCTACGAGCAGTACTTC. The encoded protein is CASSQREGPSYEQYF.

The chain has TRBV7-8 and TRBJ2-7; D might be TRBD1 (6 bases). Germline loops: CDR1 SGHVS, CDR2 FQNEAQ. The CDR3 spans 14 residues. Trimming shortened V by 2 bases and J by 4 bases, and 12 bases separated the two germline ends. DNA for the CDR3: TGTGCCAGCAGCTTAAGTAACAGGGATTACGAGCAGTACTTC. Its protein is CASSLSNRDYEQYF.

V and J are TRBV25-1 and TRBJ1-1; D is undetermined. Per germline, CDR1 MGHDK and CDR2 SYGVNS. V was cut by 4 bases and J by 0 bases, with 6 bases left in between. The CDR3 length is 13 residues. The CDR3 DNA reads TGTGCCAGCAGTGGTTTTATGAACACTGAAGCTTTCTTT. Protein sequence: CASSGFMNTEAFF.

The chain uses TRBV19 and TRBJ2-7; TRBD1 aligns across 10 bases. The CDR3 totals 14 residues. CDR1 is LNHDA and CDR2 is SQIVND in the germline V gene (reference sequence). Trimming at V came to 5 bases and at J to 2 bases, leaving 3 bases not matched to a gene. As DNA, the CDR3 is TGTGCCAGTAGTCCAGGACAGGGGGCCTACGAGCAGTACTTC. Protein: CASSPGQGAYEQYF.

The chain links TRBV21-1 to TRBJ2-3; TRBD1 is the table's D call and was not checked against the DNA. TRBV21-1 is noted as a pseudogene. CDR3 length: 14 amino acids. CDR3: CASSTTGQLLGQYF. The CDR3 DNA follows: TGTGCCAGCAGCACAACGGGACAGCTTTTGGGGCAGTATTTT.

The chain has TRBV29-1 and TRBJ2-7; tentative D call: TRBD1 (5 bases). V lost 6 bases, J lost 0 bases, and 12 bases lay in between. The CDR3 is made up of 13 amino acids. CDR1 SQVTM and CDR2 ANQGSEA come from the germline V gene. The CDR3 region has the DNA TGCAGCGTAACGACAGTTCACTCCTACGAGCAGTACTTC. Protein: CSVTTVHSYEQYF.

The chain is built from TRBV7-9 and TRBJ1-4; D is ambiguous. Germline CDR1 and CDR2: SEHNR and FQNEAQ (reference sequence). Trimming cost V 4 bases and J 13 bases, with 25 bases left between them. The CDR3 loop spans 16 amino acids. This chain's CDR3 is CASSSPGFSNDAGLFF. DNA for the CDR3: TGTGCCAGCAGCTCCCCGGGATTTTCGAACGATGCGGGACTGTTTTTT.

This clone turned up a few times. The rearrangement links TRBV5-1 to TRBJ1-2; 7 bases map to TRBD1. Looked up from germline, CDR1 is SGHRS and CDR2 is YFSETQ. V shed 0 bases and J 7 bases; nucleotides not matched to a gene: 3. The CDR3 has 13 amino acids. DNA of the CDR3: TGCGCCAGCAGCTTGGTAGGGGGCGGTGGCTACACCTTC. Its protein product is CASSLVGGGGYTF.

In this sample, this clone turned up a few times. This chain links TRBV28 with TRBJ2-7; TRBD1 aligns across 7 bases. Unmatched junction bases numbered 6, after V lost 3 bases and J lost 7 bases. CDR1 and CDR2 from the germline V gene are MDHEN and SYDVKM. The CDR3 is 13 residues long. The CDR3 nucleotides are TGTGCCAGCAGTTTCAGGGGGTTGTATGAGCAGTACTTC. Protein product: CASSFRGLYEQYF.

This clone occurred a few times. This CDR3 reads CASSERGANTEAFF. The CDR3, as DNA: TGTGCCAGCAGTGAAAGGGGGGCGAACACTGAAGCTTTCTTT. This chain uses TRBV6-4 with TRBJ1-1; maybe TRBD1 (6 bases). V lost 3 bases and J 1 base, leaving 9 bases between the germline ends. The CDR3 has 14 residues. The germline V gene has CDR1 MRHNA and CDR2 SNTAGT.

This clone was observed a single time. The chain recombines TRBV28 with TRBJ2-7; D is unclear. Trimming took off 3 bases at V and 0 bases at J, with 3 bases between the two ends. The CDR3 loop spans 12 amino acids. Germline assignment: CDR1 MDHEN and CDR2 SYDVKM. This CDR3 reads CASSFLSYEQYF. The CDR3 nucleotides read TGTGCCAGCAGTTTCCTCTCCTACGAGCAGTACTTC. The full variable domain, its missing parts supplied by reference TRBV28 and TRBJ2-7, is DVKVTQSSRYLVKRTGEKVFLECVQDMDHENMFWYRQDPGLGLRLIYFSYDVKMKEKGDIPEGYSVSREKKERFSLILESASTNQTSMYLCASSFLSYEQYFGPGTRLTVT.

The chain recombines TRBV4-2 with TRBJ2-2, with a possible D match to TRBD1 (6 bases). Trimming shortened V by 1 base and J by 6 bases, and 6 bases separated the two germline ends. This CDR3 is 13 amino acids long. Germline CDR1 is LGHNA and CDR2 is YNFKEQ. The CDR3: CASSQGTAGELFF. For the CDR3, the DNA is TGTGCCAGCAGCCAAGGGACAGCCGGGGAGCTGTTTTTT.

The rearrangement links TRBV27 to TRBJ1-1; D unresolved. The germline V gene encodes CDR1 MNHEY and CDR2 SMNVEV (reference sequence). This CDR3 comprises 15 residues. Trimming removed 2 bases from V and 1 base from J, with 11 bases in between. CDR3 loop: CASSLGPAGNTEAFF. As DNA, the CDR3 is TGTGCCAGCAGTTTAGGACCCGCAGGGAACACTGAAGCTTTCTTT.

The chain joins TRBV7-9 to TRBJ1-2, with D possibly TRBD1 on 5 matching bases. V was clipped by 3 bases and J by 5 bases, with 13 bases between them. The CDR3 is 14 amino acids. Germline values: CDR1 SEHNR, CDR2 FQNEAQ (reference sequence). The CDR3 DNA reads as TGTGCCAGCAGCTTCGACAGTCCCGTTTATGGCTACACCTTC. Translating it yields CASSFDSPVYGYTF.

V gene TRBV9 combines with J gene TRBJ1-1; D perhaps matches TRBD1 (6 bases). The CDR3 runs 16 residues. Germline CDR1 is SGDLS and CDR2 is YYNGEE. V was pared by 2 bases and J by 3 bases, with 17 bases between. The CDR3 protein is CASSVNPTGPDTEAFF. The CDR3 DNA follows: TGTGCCAGCAGCGTTAACCCCACAGGGCCGGACACTGAAGCTTTCTTT. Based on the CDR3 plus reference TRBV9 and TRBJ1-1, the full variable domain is DSGVTQTPKHLITATGQRVTLRCSPRSGDLSVYWYQQSLDQGLQFLIQYYNGEERAKGNILERFSAQQFPDLHSELNLSSLELGDSALYFCASSVNPTGPDTEAFFGQGTRLTVV.

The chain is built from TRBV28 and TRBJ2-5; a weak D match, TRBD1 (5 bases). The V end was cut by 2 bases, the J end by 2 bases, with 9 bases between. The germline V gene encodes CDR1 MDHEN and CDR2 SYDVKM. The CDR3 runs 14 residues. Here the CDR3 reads CASSLLTGQETQYF. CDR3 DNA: TGTGCCAGCAGTTTACTCACAGGTCAAGAGACCCAGTACTTC.

CDR3 sequence reads: CASSLISDPNNEQFF. The CDR3 coding sequence is TGTGCCAGCAGCTTGATTAGTGACCCAAACAATGAGCAGTTCTTC. This sequence joins TRBV5-6 and TRBJ2-1; D is undetermined. The CDR3 totals 15 residues. V was shortened by 1 base and J by 5 bases, with 13 bases between the two germline ends. CDR1 and CDR2 (germline): SGHDT, YYEEEE. The full variable domain, completed using reference TRBV5-6 and TRBJ2-1, is DAGVTQSPTHLIKTRGQQVTLRCSPKSGHDTVSWYQQALGQGPQFIFQYYEEEERQRGNFPDRFSGHQFPNYSSELNVNALLLGDSALYLCASSLISDPNNEQFFGPGTRLTVL.

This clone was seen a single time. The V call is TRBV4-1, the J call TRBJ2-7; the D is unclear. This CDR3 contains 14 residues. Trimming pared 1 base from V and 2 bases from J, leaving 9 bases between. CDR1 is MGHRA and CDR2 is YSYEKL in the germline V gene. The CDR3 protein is CASSQVVGPYEQYF. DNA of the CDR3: TGCGCCAGCAGCCAAGTGGTCGGTCCCTACGAGCAGTACTTC.

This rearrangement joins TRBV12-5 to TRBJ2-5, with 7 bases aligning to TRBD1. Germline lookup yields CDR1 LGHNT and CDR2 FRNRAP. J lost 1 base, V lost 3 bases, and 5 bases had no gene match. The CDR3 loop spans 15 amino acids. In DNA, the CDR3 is TGTGCTAGTGGTTTCAGGGACAGAGCCCAAGAGACCCAGTACTTC. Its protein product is CASGFRDRAQETQYF.

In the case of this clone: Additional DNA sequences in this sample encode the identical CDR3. This CDR3 is CASSYGQGWGYTF. CDR3 nucleotides: TGTGCCAGCAGTTACGGCCAGGGCTGGGGCTACACCTTC. J is TRBJ1-2 and V is TRBV6-5; D is possibly TRBD1 (5 bases). Germline-derived CDR1 and CDR2 are MNHEY and SVGAGI. Trimming took 2 bases from V and 8 from J, leaving 12 bases between them. There are 13 residues in the CDR3.

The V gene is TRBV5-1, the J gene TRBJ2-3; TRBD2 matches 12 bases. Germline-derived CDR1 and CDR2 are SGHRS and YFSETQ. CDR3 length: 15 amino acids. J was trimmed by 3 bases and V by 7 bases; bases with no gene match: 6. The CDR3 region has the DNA TGCGCCAGCGCCCTAGCGGGAGGGCCTACAGATACGCAGTATTTT. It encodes CASALAGGPTDTQYF.

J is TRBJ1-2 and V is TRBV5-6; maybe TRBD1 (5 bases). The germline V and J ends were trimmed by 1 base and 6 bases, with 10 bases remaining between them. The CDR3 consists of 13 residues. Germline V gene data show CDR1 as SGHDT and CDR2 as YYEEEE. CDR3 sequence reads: CASSLRDFDGYTF. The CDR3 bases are TGTGCCAGCAGCTTGAGGGACTTCGATGGCTACACCTTC.

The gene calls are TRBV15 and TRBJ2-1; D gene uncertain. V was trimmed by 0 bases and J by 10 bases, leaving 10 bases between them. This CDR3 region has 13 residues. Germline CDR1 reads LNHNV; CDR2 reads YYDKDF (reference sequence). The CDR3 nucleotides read TGTGCCACCAGCAGAGACAGGATAATCGAGCAGTTCTTC. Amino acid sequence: CATSRDRIIEQFF.

The CDR3 loop reads CASTRSVEEKLFF. The CDR3 DNA follows: TGTGCCAGCACTCGCTCAGTAGAGGAAAAACTGTTTTTT. The chain employs TRBV2 and TRBJ1-4; D unclear. This CDR3 comprises 13 residues. From germline, CDR1 is SNHLY and CDR2 FYNNEI. Trimming removed 7 bases from V and 8 bases from J, with 14 bases in between. Combining the CDR3 with reference TRBV2 and TRBJ1-4 gives the whole variable domain EPEVTQTPSHQVTQMGQEVILRCVPISNHLYFYWYRQILGQKVEFLVSFYNNEISEKSEIFDDQFSVERPDGSNFTLKIRSTKLEDSAMYFCASTRSVEEKLFFGSGTQLSVL.

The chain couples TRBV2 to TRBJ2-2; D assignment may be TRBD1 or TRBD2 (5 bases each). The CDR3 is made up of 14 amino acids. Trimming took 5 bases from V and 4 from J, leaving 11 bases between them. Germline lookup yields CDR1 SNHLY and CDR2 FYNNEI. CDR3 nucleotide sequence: TGTGCCAGCAGTCTTTTGGGGGTCACCGGGGAGCTGTTTTTT. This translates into CASSLLGVTGELFF.

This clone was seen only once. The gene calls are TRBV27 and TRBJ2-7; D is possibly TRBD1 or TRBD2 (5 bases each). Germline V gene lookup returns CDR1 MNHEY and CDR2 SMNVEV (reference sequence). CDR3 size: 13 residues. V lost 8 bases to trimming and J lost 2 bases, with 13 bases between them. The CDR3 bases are TGTGCCAGCTCCCTGGGGGACGCCTACGAGCAGTACTTC. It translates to CASSLGDAYEQYF.

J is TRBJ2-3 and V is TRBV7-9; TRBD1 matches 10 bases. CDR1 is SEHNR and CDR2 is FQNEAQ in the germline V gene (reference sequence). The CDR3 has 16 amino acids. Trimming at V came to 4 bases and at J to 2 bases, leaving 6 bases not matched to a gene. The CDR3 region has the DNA TGTGCCAGCAGCTCTCCCGGGACAGGGGACACAGATACGCAGTATTTT. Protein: CASSSPGTGDTDTQYF.